The source of this T cell receptor beta chain is a study of shared clonotypes between healthy human individuals. Across the whole study: The study used three CD4 naive, three CD4 memory, two CD8 naive and one CD8 memory plate per donor.

Profiled with immunoSEQ multiplex PCR; TCRdb holds only in-frame clones, not every one. This sample carries some 2,400,000 clones, more than 90% of them seen once, and the ten largest clones take over 0.1%. Per germline, CDR1 SQVTM and CDR2 ANQGSEA. This CDR3 is 13 amino acids long. V gave up 8 bases and J gave up 9 bases; unmatched junction bases: 10. Sequenced input: naive CD4+ T cells sorted from blood. Subset of the sample: CD45RA+ positively selected. This chain connects TRBV29-1 to TRBJ2-5; 12 bases are a match to TRBD2. The receptor was derived from a man younger than 35 in good health. CDR3 sequence reads: CSLRTSGASAQYF. The CDR3 region has the DNA TGCAGCCTGCGGACTAGCGGGGCCTCGGCCCAGTACTTC.